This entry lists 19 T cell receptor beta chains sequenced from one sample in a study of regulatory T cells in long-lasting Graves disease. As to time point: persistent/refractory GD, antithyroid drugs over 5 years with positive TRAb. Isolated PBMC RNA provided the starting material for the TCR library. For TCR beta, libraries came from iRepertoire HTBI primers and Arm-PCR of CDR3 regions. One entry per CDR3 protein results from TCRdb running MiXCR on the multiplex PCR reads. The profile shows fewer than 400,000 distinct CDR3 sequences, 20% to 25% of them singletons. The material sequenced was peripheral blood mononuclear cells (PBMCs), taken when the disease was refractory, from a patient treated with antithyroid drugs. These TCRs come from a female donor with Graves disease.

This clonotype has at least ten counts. The CDR3 coding sequence is TGTGCCAGCAGTTACTCGGGGGGGAATTATGGCTACACCTTC. Its protein product is CASSYSGGNYGYTF. V usage is TRBV6-5 and J usage is TRBJ1-2; tentatively, D is TRBD1 (5 bases). V gave up 0 bases and J gave up 5 bases, with 10 bases separating them. The CDR3 runs to 14 residues. Looked up from germline, CDR1 is MNHEY and CDR2 is SVGAGI.

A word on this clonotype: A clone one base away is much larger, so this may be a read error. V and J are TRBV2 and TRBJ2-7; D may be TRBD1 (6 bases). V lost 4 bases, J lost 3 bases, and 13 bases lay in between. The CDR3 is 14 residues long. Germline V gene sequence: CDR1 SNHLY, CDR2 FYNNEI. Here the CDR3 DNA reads TGTGCCAGCAGTGGGTCCGGACAGCTCTACGAGCAGTACTTC. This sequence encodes CASSGSGQLYEQYF.

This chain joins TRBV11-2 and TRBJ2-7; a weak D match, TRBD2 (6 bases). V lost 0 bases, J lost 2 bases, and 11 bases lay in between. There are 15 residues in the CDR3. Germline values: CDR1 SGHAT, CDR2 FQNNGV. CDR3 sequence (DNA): TGTGCCAGCAGCTTAGATCCGGGACTCACCTACGAGCAGTACTTC. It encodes CASSLDPGLTYEQYF. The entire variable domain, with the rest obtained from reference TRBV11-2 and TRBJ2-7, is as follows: EAGVAQSPRYKIIEKRQSVAFWCNPISGHATLYWYQQILGQGPKLLIQFQNNGVVDDSQLPKDRFSAERLKGVDSTLKIQPAKLEDSAVYLCASSLDPGLTYEQYFGPGTRLTVT.

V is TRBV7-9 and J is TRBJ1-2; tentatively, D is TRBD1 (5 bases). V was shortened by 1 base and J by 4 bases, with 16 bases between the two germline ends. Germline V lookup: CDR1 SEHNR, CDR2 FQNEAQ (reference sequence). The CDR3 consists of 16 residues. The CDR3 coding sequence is TGTGCCAGCAGCTTAGGAGGGACGGAAGGGGTCTATGGCTACACCTTC. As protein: CASSLGGTEGVYGYTF.

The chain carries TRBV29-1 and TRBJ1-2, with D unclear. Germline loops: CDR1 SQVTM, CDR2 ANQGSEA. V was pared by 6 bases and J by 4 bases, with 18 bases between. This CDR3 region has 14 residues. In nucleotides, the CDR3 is TGCAGCGTCTACCCTCCCCGGGCAGGCTATGGCTACACCTTC. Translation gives CSVYPPRAGYGYTF.

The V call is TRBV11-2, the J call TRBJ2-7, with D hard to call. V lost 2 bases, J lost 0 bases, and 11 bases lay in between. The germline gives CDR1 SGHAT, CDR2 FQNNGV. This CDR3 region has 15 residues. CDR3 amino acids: CASSLNRARSYEQYF. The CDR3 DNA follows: TGTGCCAGCAGCTTAAACCGGGCACGCTCCTACGAGCAGTACTTC.

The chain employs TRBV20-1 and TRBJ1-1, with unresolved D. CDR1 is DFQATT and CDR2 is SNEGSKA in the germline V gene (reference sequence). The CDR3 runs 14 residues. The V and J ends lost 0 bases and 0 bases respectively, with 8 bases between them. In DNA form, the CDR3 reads TGCAGTGCTAGAGATGAGGCCCTGAACACTGAAGCTTTCTTT. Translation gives CSARDEALNTEAFF.

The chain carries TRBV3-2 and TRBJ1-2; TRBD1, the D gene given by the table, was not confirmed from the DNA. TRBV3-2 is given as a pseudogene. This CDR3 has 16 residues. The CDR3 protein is CASSQDRDKAPYGYTF. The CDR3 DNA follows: TGTGCCAGCAGCCAAGACCGGGACAAGGCCCCTTATGGCTACACCTTC.

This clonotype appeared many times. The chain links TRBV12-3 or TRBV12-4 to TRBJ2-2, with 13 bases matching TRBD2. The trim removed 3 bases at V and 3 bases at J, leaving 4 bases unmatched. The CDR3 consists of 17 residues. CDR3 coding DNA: TGTGCCAGCAGTTTGGAACTAGCGGGAGGGGACACCGGGGAGCTGTTTTTT. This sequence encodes CASSLELAGGDTGELFF.

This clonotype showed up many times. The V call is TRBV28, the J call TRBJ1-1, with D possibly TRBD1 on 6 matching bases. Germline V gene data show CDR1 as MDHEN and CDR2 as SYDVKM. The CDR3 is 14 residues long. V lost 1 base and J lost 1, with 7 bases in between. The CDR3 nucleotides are TGTGCCAGCAGTTTATCCAGGGGGAACACTGAAGCTTTCTTT. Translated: CASSLSRGNTEAFF.

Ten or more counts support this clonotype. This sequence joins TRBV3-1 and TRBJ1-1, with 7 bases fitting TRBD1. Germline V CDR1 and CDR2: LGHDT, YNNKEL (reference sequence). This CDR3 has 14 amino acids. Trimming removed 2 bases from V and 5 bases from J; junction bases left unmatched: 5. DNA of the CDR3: TGTGCCAGCAGCCAACGACAGGGTCAAACTGAAGCTTTCTTT. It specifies CASSQRQGQTEAFF.

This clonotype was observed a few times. DNA of the CDR3: TGTGCCAGCAGCCTTCACCGGACAGAGCAGTTCTTC. Residues: CASSLHRTEQFF. The chain is built from TRBV11-1 and TRBJ2-1, with a weak D call TRBD1 (5 bases). V was shortened by 5 bases and J by 10 bases, with 12 bases between the two germline ends. CDR1 and CDR2 from the germline V gene are SGHAT and FQDESV (reference sequence). The CDR3 totals 12 residues.

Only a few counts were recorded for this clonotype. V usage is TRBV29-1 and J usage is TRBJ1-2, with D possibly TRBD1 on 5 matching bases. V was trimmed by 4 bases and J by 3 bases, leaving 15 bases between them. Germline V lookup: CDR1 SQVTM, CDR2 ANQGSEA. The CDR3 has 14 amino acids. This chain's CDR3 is CSVGQKRGDYGYTF. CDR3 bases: TGCAGCGTTGGCCAAAAAAGGGGCGACTATGGCTACACCTTC.

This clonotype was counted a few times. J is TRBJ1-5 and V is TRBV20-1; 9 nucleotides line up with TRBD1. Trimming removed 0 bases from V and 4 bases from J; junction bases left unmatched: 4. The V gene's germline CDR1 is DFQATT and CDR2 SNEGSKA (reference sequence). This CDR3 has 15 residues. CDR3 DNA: TGCAGTGCTAGAGAAGGGACAGGGTGGAATCAGCCCCAGCATTTT. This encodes CSAREGTGWNQPQHF.

The CDR3 spells CSARQGEGNQPQHF. The CDR3 DNA follows: TGCAGTGCTAGACAGGGAGAAGGGAATCAGCCCCAGCATTTT. V is TRBV20-1 and J is TRBJ1-5, with D tentatively TRBD1 (5 bases). Trimming took off 2 bases at V and 4 bases at J, with 12 bases between the two ends. The CDR3 has 14 residues. Germline values: CDR1 DFQATT, CDR2 SNEGSKA (reference sequence).

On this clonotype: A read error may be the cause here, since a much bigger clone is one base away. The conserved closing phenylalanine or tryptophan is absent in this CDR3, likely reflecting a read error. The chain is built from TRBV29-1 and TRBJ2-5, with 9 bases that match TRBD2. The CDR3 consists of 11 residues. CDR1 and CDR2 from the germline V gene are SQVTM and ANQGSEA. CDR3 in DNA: TGCACCGCGGGAGGGACGGAGACCCAGTACTCC. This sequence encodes CTAGGTETQYS.

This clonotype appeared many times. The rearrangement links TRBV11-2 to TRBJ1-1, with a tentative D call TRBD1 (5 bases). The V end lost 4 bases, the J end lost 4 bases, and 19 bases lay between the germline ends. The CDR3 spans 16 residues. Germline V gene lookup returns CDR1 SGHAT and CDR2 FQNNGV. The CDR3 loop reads CASSSIGGLGTTEAFF. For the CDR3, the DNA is TGTGCCAGCAGCTCCATTGGAGGGTTGGGGACCACTGAAGCTTTCTTT.

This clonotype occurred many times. The CDR3 region is CASSYFKAGGRHYEQYF. As DNA, the CDR3 is TGTGCCAGCAGTTACTTTAAGGCCGGAGGGAGGCACTACGAGCAGTACTTC. The V gene is TRBV6-5, the J gene TRBJ2-7, with D maybe TRBD2 (6 bases). Trimming took 1 base from V and 3 from J, leaving 19 bases between them. Looked up from germline, CDR1 is MNHEY and CDR2 is SVGAGI. This CDR3 has 17 amino acids.

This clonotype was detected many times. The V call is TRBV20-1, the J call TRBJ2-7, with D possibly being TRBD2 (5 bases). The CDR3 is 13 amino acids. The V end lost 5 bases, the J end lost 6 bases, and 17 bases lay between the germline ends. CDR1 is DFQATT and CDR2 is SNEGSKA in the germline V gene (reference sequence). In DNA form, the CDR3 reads TGCAGTGCTTCGAGCCGGACTTCACTCGAGCAGTACTTC. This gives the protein CSASSRTSLEQYF.